These T cell receptor beta chains were read from a single sample in a study of CD8+CD57+ T cells in acquired aplastic anemia. A single record per CDR3 protein comes from TCRdb applying MiXCR to the reads. This table has hundreds of thousands of distinct CDR3 sequences, about 70% appearing once. Input material: sorted CD4+, CD8+, or CD8+CD57+ T cells (not recorded which) from PBMCs. All receptors derive from a human donor in good health, serving as a control. CDR3s include the opening cysteine and the closing phenylalanine or tryptophan. Each record gives: V gene, J gene, clone size, D gene, CDR3 DNA, CDR3 protein. D genes are given only for firm matches. Expanded clones are given a class, and other clones once, few, many or no size at all.

TRBV9	TRBJ2-2	-	-	TGTGCCAGCAGCCGAATCGGTGGTGACACCAATTCACTGTTTTTT	CASSRIGGDTNSLFF
TRBV7-9	TRBJ1-1	-	-	TGTGCCAGCAGCTTGGTGCAGAGTAACACTGAAGCTTTCTTT	CASSLVQSNTEAFF
TRBV7-2	TRBJ2-7	-	-	TGTGCCAGCAGCTTAATGTCTAACGGGGGCAACGGGGAGTACTTC	CASSLMSNGGNGEYF
TRBV19	TRBJ2-1	-	TRBD2	TGTGCCAGTAGCGGGGGGTCCTCCGATAAGCAGTTCTTC	CASSGGSSDKQFF
TRBV11-2	TRBJ2-3	-	TRBD2	TGTGCCAGCAGCTTAGATAGCGGGGCTAGCACAGATACGCAGTATTTT	CASSLDSGASTDTQYF
TRBV5-1	TRBJ1-5	-	-	TGCGCCAGCAGCTTGGTCGGGGAGGGCACGCCCCAGCATTTT	CASSLVGEGTPQHF
TRBV7-3	TRBJ1-2	-	-	TGCGCCAGCAGCCAGGACTCCCGGGGGCCTCGTCCCTATGGCTACACCTTC	CASSQDSRGPRPYGYTF
TRBV6-1	TRBJ1-1	-	-	TGTGCCATCAGTGCGACTAGCGGGGAGGCTTTCTTT	CAISATSGEAFF
TRBV15	TRBJ2-7	-	-	TGTGCCAGCAGCTACCGTGTCCCGGCCTACGAGCAGTACTTC	CASSYRVPAYEQYF
TRBV27	TRBJ1-1	many	TRBD1	TGTGCCAGCGTTGGACAGGGGGCCACTGAAGCTTTCTTT	CASVGQGATEAFF
TRBV7-9	TRBJ1-6	-	-	TGTGCCAGCAGCGAGGGCGCCACGAACACCGGGGAGCTGTTT	CASSEGATNTGELF
TRBV7-9	TRBJ2-3	once	TRBD1	TGTGCCAGCAGCTTAGGTCCCGGACAGGCCTATGGCTTT	CASSLGPGQAYGF
TRBV7-9	TRBJ1-4	-	-	TGTGCCAGCAGCGAGCACCTGCGGGGGGAGGCCCAGTTCTTTTTT	CASSEHLRGEAQFFF
TRBV5-1	TRBJ1-2	-	-	TGCGCCAGCAGCTTGGAAAATGGAAACACCTTC	CASSLENGNTF
TRBV7-3	TRBJ2-7	few	TRBD1	TGTGCCAGCAGCCTCGACAGGGTGAGCGAGCAGTACTTC	CASSLDRVSEQYF
TRBV20-1	TRBJ1-2	-	TRBD1	TGCAGTGCTGGAGAGCAAGGCAGGGGGTATGGCTGCACCTTC	CSAGEQGRGYGCTF
TRBV4-3	TRBJ2-7	-	-	TGCGCCAGCAGCAGAGATTCTCACTACGAGCAGTACTTC	CASSRDSHYEQYF
TRBV7-9	TRBJ2-3	-	TRBD2	TGTGCCAGCACTATACTAGCGGGGGCCTACACTGAGTATTTT	CASTILAGAYTEYF
TRBV7-9	TRBJ1-5	-	-	TGTGCCAGCAGCCTGCCGGGTACCAATCAGCCCCAGCATTTT	CASSLPGTNQPQHF
TRBV7-9	TRBJ2-3	-	-	TGTGCCAGCAGCCTATACGCAGATACGCAGTATTTT	CASSLYADTQYF
TRBV10-1	TRBJ1-1	few	-	TGCGCCAGCAGTGAGCGGGACAACACTGAAGCTTTCTTT	CASSERDNTEAFF
TRBV19	TRBJ2-7	once	-	TGTGCCAGTAATAAACGGGGTAAAGACGAGCAGTACTTC	CASNKRGKDEQYF
TRBV7-2	TRBJ2-1	many	TRBD2	TGTGCCAGCAGGCCAGCGGGGGCCACGTACAATGAGCAGTTCTTC	CASRPAGATYNEQFF
TRBV5-1	TRBJ1-1	-	-	TGCGCCAGCAGCTTGGTCACAGGGATGAACGCTGAAGCTTTCTTT	CASSLVTGMNAEAFF
TRBV12-3/TRBV12-4	TRBJ2-3	-	TRBD1	TGTGCCAGTGGGTGGACAGGGGGGGATACGCAGTATTTT	CASGWTGGDTQYF
TRBV7-9	TRBJ2-7	once	TRBD2	TGTGCCAGCAGCGCGCCGGGACTAGCGGGGGTCGAGCAGTTC	CASSAPGLAGVEQF
TRBV7-2	TRBJ2-7	-	-	TGTGCCAGCAGCCCGCGGGCGGGTGCTTGCGAGGAGTACTTC	CASSPRAGACEEYF
TRBV2	TRBJ2-3	-	-	TGTGCCAGCAGCGAACAGGGGACTAGCACAGATACGCAGTATTTT	CASSEQGTSTDTQYF
TRBV7-2	TRBJ2-5	-	-	TGTGCCAGCAGCTCCGGGACGGGGGCCCAAGAGACCCAGTACTTC	CASSSGTGAQETQYF
TRBV20-1	TRBJ2-5	once	-	TGCAGTGCTAGAGCTGGGGTATCGCCAAGGCAGTACTTC	CSARAGVSPRQYF
TRBV12-5	TRBJ2-3	many	TRBD2	TGTGCTAGTGGCTCTAGCGGTAGCACAGATACGCAGTATTTT	CASGSSGSTDTQYF
TRBV2	TRBJ2-5	-	-	TGTGCCAGCAGCCGGCAGGGTGGTATCACCGGGGAGCTGCAGTTTTTC	CASSRQGGITGELQFF
TRBV7-3	TRBJ1-2	-	-	TGTGCCAGCAGCTCGGGGGAAGCGAACTATGGCTACACCACCTTC	CASSSGEANYGYTTF
TRBV9	TRBJ1-6	-	-	TGCGCCAGCAGCCACCCGGGACTCCCCCTCCACTTT	CASSHPGLPLHF
TRBV2	TRBJ1-5	once	-	TGTGCCAGCAGCCTCTACCGTGACAGCCAGCCCCAGCATTTT	CASSLYRDSQPQHF
TRBV20-1	TRBJ1-1	many	-	TGCAGTGCCATAGACCTGAACACTGAAGCTTTCTTT	CSAIDLNTEAFF
TRBV19	TRBJ1-1	-	-	TGTGCCAGTAGTTGGGGGCTCGACATGGACACTGAAGCTTTCTTT	CASSWGLDMDTEAFF
TRBV20-1	TRBJ1-2	many	-	TGCAGTGCTAGTCGTCCTGGGGTCCCTCTATATGGCTACACCTTC	CSASRPGVPLYGYTF
TRBV19	TRBJ2-2	-	-	TGTGCCAGTAGTACCCTAGGGGGGGTAAAGACCGGGGAGCTGTTTTTT	CASSTLGGVKTGELFF
TRBV4-3	TRBJ2-7	many	TRBD1	TGCGCCAGCAGCCAAGATGCGGGACAGGGTACCTACGAGCAGTACTTC	CASSQDAGQGTYEQYF